This TCR beta chain was recovered during a study of cytomegalovirus exposure and HLA in healthy donors. The V gene end was trimmed by 5 bases and the J gene end by 4 bases; junction bases not matched to a gene: 6. CDR3 length equals 15 residues. Germline-derived CDR1 and CDR2 are SGHTA and FQGNSA. Researchers ran the PCR with 60 Vbeta and 13 Jbeta primers. The assay was immunoSEQ multiplex PCR, and TCRdb's table has in-frame clones only and misses some. In the table there are approximately 170,000 clones, less than 85% of which are singletons. Sequencing used PBMCs. The chain employs TRBV7-2 and TRBJ2-5, with TRBD1 matching 11 bases. This TCR came from a young man in good health and CMV-seropositive. The CDR3 bases are TGTGCCAGCAGCCCTATGGGGACAGGGGGAGAGACCCAGTACTTC. Translating gives CASSPMGTGGETQYF.